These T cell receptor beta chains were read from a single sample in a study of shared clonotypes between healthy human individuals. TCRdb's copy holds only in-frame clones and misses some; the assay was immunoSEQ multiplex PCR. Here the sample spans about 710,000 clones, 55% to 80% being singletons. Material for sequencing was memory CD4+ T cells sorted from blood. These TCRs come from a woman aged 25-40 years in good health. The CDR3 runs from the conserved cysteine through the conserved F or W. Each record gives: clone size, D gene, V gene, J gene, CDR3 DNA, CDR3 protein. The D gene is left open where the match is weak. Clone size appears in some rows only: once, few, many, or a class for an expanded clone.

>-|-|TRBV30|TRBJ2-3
TGTGCCTGGGGGAGACAGAGCACAGATACGCAGTATTTT
CAWGRQSTDTQYF
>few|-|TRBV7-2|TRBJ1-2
TGTGCCAGCAGCCCCGATCCGGGGTTAGGTGGCTACACCTTC
CASSPDPGLGGYTF
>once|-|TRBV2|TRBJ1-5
TGTGCCAGCGTTAGATATAGCAATCAGCCCCAGCATTTT
CASVRYSNQPQHF
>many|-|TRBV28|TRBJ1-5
TGTGCCAGCAGTCTAAATTATCAGCCCCAGCATTTT
CASSLNYQPQHF
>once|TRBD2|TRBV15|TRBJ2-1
TGTGCCACCAGCAGAGAGACTAGCGGGAGTGATGAGCAGTTCTTC
CATSRETSGSDEQFF
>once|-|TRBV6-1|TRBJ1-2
TGTGCCAGCAGTGAATTCCGAGTCACCTTTAACTATGGCTACACCTTC
CASSEFRVTFNYGYTF
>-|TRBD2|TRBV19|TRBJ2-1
TGTGCCAGTAGTTCCGAGCGGGAGGCCAACAATGAGCAGTTCTTC
CASSSEREANNEQFF
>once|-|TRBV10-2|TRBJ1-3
TGCGCCACCCGGACAGTCGGAAACACCATATATTTT
CATRTVGNTIYF
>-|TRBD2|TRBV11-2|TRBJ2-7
TGTGCCAGCAGCCCCATGACTAGCAGTGCCTACGAGCAGTACTTC
CASSPMTSSAYEQYF
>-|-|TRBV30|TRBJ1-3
TGTGCCTGGAGGGGGGTAGGGGGAAACACCATATATTTT
CAWRGVGGNTIYF
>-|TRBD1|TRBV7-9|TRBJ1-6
TGTGCCAGCAGCTTAAGGGACAGGAGGGATTCACCCCTCCACTTT
CASSLRDRRDSPLHF
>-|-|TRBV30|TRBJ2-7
TGTGCCTGCGCAGGGGCCCGCTACGAGCAGTACTTC
CACAGARYEQYF
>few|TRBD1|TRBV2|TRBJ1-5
TGTGCCAGCAGGGGACAGGGGGATCAGCCCCAGCATTTT
CASRGQGDQPQHF
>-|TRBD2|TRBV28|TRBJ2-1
TGTGCCAGCAGTAATCCTAGGAGCGGGAGTCCGAACAATGAGCAGTTCTTC
CASSNPRSGSPNNEQFF
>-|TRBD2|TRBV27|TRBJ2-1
TGTGCCAGCAGTCCTCTAGCGGGAGAGTTCTACAATGAGCAGTTCTTC
CASSPLAGEFYNEQFF
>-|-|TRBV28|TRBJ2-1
TGTGCCAGCAGTATGAACCCCGGGTACTCCTACAATGAGCAGTTCTTC
CASSMNPGYSYNEQFF
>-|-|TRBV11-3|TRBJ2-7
TGTGCCAGCAGCTATAGGACGGATCCCGAGCAGTACTTC
CASSYRTDPEQYF
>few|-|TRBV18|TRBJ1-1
TGTGCCAGCTCAACGGCAGCGAACACTGAAGCTTTCTTT
CASSTAANTEAFF
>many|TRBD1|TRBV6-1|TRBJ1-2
TGTGCCAGCAGATTACAGGGGAACTATGGCTACACCTTC
CASRLQGNYGYTF
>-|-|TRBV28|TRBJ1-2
TGTGCCAGCAGGGACGGACAGCAGTTTTACTATGGCTACACCTTC
CASRDGQQFYYGYTF
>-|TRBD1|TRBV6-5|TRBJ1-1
TGTGCCAGCAGTTACCAGGGGGGGACTGAAGCTTTCTTT
CASSYQGGTEAFF
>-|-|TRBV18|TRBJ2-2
TGTGCTTCGGGCCCGAACACCGGGGAGCTGTTTTTT
CASGPNTGELFF
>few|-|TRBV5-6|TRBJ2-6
TGTGCCAGCAGCTTTTTTGGGGCCAACGTCCTGACTTTC
CASSFFGANVLTF
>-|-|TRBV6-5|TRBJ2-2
TGTGCCAGCAGTTCCTACCCAGAGACCGGGGAGCTGTTTTTT
CASSSYPETGELFF
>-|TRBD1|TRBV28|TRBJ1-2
TGTGCCAGCAGCCCTGGACAGGACTATGGCTACACCTTC
CASSPGQDYGYTF
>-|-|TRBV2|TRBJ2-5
TGTGCCAGCCCGGGACAGGGGCGGGAGGGGACCCAGTACTTC
CASPGQGREGTQYF
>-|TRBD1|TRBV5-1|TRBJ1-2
TGCGCCAGCAGCTCTACGGGACAGTATGGCTACACCTTC
CASSSTGQYGYTF
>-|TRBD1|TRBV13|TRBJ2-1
TGTGCCAGCAGCTCGGGACAGGGAACCTACAATGAGCAGTTCTTC
CASSSGQGTYNEQFF
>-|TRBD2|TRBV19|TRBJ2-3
TGTGCCAGTGGTCGAGCGGGAGTAGATACGCAGTATTTT
CASGRAGVDTQYF
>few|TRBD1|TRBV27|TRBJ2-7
TGTGCCAGCGGGGACAGGGGGTACTCCTACGAGCAGTACTTC
CASGDRGYSYEQYF
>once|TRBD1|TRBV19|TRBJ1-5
TGTGCCAGTAGTGCCCGGGACAGGAATAATCAGCCCCAGCATTTT
CASSARDRNNQPQHF
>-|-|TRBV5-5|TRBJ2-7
TGTGCCAGCAGCTTTCAGAGCTCCTACGAGCAGTACTTC
CASSFQSSYEQYF
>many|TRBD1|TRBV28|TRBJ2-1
TGTGCCAGCAGCCTAGGGGGGACAGGGTTAAATGAGCAGTTCTTC
CASSLGGTGLNEQFF
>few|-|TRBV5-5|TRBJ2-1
TGTGCCAGCAGCTCAACCCGCAATGAGCAGTTCTTC
CASSSTRNEQFF
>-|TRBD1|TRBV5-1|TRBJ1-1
TGCGCCAGCAGCTTGAGTGGGACAGGGGGAAATGAAGCTTTCTTT
CASSLSGTGGNEAFF
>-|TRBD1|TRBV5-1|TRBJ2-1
TGCGCCAGCGCCGGACAGGGTATTTACAATGAGCAGTTCTTC
CASAGQGIYNEQFF
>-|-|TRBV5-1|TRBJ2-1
TGCGCCAGCAGCTCGAGACGCGGGTCCTACAATGAGCAGTTCTTC
CASSSRRGSYNEQFF
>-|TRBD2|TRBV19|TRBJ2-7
TGTGCCAGTAGTGTCAGACTAGCGGACCTCCCCTACGAGCAGTACTTC
CASSVRLADLPYEQYF
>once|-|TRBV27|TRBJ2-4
TGTGCCAGCAGTTTATCTCAGGGGGGCATTCAGTACTTC
CASSLSQGGIQYF
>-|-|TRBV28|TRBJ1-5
TGTGCCAGCAGTTTATGGGCGGGCGGATACTATAGCAATCAGCCCCAGCATTTT
CASSLWAGGYYSNQPQHF
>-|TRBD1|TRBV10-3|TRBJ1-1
TGTGCCACCTTCGACACAGGGGAGATGGTGACTGAAGCTTTCTTT
CATFDTGEMVTEAFF
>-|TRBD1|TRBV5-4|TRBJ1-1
TGTGCCAGCAACATGGGTGGTCAGGGGGGAAACACTGAAGCTTTCTTT
CASNMGGQGGNTEAFF
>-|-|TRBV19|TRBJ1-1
TGTGCCAGTTCCCGCACGGGGGTTAACACTGAAGCTTTCTTT
CASSRTGVNTEAFF
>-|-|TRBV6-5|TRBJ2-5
TGTGCCAGCAGGGACAGACTACTCCAAGAGACCCAGTACTTC
CASRDRLLQETQYF
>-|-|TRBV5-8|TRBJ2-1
TGTGCCAGCAGGCCGAGGTTGAACTACAATGAGCAGTTCTTC
CASRPRLNYNEQFF
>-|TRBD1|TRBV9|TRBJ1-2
TGTGCCAGCAGCGCAGGGACAGGCCTCTATGGCTACACCTTC
CASSAGTGLYGYTF
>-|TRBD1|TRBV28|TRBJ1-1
TGTGCCAGCATCGAAGGACAGGTAAAACGGGCTTTCTTT
CASIEGQVKRAFF
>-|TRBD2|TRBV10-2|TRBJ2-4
TGCGCCAGCAGTGATCGGGTAGCGGGGGATCTAGCCAAAAACATTCAGTACTTC
CASSDRVAGDLAKNIQYF
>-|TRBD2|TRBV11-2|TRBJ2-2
TGTGCCAGCAGCTCGTTGACTAGCGGGCCCCCTTATCTGTTTTTT
CASSSLTSGPPYLFF
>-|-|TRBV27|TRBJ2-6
TGTGCCAGCAGTCGGGACAACTCTGGGGCCAACGTCCTGACTTTC
CASSRDNSGANVLTF
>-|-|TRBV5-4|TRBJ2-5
TGTGCCAGCAGCTTGCTCCAAAGGGCGGAGACCCAGTACTTC
CASSLLQRAETQYF
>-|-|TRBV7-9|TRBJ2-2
TGTGCCAGCAGCTCGGTGACGGGGGAGCTGTTTTTT
CASSSVTGELFF
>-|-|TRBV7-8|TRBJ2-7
TGTGCCAGCAGCTTAGCCAGGTCTGGCTACGAGCAGTACTTC
CASSLARSGYEQYF
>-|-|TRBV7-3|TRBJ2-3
TGTGCCAGCAGCCCCCAGGGTACAGATACGCAGTATTTT
CASSPQGTDTQYF
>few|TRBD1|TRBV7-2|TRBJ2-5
TGTGCCAGCAGCCCTGGACAGGGGGCGTTTGAGACCCAGTACTTC
CASSPGQGAFETQYF
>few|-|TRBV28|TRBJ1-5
TGTGCCAGCAGTTCTTGGCTTCCCCAGCATTTT
CASSSWLPQHF
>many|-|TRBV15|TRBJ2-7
TGTGCCACCAGCAGGGTACCTTCCTACGAGCAGTACTTC
CATSRVPSYEQYF